One T cell receptor (beta chain) is described in this entry. The antigen is unknown. Relative to the germline gene, one junction end is altered; a read error may explain this. Hyperthyroidism had been newly diagnosed in patients aged 18 to 65, and its duration was under 2 months. The CDR3 regions of TCR beta were amplified from RNA transcripts. The study used the HTBI primer set for a first-round RT-PCR of the TCR CDR3. TCRdb ran MiXCR on the multiplex PCR reads and lists one entry per CDR3 protein. In the table there are nearly 750,000 distinct CDR3 sequences, around a third of which are singletons. The data are from a study of T cells in Graves' hyperthyroidism and ophthalmopathy. Study-level points and caveats: By a 13 V-J model, ophthalmopathy was set apart from stable hyperthyroidism.

This receptor was identified in a woman between 35 and 50 years old with Graves' hyperthyroidism. The sequenced material came from blood.

DNA for the CDR3: TGTGCCAGCAGTCCGACAGGGTTGCTGTACGAGCAGTACTTC. It specifies CASSPTGLLYEQYF. The chain recombines TRBV24-1 with TRBJ2-7, with TRBD1 matching over 7 bases. This CDR3 is built from 14 residues. Germline V CDR1 and CDR2: KGHDR, SFDVKD.